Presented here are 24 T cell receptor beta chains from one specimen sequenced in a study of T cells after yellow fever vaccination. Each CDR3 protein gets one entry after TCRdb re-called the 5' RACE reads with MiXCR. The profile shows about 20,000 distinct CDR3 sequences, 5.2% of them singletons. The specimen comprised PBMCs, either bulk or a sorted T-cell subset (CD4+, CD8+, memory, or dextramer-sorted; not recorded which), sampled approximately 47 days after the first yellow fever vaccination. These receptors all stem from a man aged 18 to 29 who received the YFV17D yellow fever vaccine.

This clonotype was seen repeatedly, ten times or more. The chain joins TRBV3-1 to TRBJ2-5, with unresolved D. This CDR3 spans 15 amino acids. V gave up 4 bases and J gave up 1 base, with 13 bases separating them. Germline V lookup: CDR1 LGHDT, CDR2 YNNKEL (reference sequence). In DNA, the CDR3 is TGTGCCAGCAGCCGGGAAGGGCGGCGCCAAGAGACCCAGTACTTC. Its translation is CASSREGRRQETQYF.

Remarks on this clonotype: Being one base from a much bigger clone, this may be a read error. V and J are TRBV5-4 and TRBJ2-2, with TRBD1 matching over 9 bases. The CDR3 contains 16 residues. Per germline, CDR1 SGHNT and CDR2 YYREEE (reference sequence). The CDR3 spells CARSFGGTGYTGELFF. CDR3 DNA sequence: TGTGCCCGCAGCTTTGGCGGGACAGGGTACACCGGGGAGCTGTTTTTT.

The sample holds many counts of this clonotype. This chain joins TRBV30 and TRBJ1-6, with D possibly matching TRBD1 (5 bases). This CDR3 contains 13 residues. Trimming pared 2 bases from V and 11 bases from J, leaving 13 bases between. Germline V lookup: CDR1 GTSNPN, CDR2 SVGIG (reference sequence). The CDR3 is CAWSSSQGTPLHF. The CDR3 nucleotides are TGTGCCTGGAGTTCCAGCCAGGGAACACCCCTCCACTTT.

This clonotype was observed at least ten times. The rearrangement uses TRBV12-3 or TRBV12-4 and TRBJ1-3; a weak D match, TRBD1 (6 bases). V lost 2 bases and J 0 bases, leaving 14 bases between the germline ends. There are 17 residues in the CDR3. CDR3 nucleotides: TGTGCCAGCAGTTTATCACAGGGAGGGCTCTCTGGAAACACCATATATTTT. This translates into CASSLSQGGLSGNTIYF.

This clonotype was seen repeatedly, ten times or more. This CDR3 is CASSQERSYEQYF. The DNA of the CDR3 is TGCGCCAGCAGCCAAGAAAGGTCCTACGAGCAGTACTTC. This sequence joins TRBV4-1 and TRBJ2-7; D uncertain. The V and J ends lost 0 bases and 1 base respectively, with 4 bases between them. This CDR3 has 13 amino acids. Germline-derived CDR1 and CDR2 are MGHRA and YSYEKL.

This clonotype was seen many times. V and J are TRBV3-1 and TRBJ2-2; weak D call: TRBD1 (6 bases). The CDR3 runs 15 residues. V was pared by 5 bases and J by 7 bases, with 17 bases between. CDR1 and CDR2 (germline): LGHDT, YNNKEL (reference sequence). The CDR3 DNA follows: TGTGCCAGCAGCAACGGACAGCCCGGGGTCGGGGAGCTGTTTTTT. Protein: CASSNGQPGVGELFF.

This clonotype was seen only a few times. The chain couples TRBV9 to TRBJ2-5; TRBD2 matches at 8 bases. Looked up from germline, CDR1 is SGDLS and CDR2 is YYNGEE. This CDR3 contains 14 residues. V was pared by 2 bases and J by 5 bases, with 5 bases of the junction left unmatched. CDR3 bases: TGTGCCAGCAGCGTGGCGGGGGGCTATGAGACCCAGTACTTC. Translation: CASSVAGGYETQYF.

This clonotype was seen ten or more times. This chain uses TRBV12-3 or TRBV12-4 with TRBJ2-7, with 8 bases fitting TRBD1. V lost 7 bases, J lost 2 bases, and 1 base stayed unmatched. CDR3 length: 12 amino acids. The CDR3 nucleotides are TGTGCCAGCAAGGGACAGGCCTACGAGCAGTACTTC. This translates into CASKGQAYEQYF.

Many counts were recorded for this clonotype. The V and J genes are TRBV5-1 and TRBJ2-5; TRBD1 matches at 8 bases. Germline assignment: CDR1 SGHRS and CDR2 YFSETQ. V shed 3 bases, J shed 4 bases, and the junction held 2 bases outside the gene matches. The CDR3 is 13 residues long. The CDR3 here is CASSSQGGETQYF. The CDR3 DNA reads TGCGCCAGCAGCTCACAGGGGGGAGAGACCCAGTACTTC.

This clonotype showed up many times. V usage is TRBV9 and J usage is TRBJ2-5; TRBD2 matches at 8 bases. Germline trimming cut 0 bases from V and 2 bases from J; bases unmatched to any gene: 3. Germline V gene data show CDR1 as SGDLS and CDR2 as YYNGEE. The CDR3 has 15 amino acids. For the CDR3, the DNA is TGTGCCAGCAGCGTAGGGACGGGGGGGCAAGAGACCCAGTACTTC. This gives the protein CASSVGTGGQETQYF.

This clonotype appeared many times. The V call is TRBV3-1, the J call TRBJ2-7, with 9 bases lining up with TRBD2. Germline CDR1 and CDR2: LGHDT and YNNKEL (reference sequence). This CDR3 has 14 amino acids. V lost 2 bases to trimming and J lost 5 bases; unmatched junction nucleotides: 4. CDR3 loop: CASSQILAGNEQYF. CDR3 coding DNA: TGTGCCAGCAGCCAAATTCTAGCGGGGAACGAGCAGTACTTC.

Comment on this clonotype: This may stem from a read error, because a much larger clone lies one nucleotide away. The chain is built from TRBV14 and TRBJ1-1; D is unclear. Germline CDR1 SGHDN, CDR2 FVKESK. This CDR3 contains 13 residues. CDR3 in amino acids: CASTPAANTDAFF. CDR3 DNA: TGTGCCAGCACCCCTGCAGCGAACACTGATGCTTTCTTT.

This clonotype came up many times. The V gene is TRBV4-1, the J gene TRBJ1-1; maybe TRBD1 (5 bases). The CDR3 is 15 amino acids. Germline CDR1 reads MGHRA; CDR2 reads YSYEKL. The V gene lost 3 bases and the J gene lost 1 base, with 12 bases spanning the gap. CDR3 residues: CASSHLLRANTEAFF. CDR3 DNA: TGCGCCAGCAGCCATTTACTCAGGGCGAACACTGAAGCTTTCTTT.

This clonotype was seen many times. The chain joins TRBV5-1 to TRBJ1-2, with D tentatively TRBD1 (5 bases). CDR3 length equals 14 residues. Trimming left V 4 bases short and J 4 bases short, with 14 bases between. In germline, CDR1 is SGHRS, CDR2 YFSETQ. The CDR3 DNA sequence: TGCGCCAGCAGCGAGAGGTCTGACAGCTATGGCTACACCTTC. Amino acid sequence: CASSERSDSYGYTF.

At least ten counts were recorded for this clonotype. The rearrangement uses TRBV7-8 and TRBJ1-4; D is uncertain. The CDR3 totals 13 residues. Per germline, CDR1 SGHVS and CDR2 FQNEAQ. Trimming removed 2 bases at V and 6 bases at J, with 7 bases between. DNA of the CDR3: TGTGCCAGCAGCTTAACGGGGTATGAAAAACTGTTTTTT. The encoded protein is CASSLTGYEKLFF. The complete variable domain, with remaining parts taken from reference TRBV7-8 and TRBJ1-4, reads GAGVSQSPRYKVAKRGQDVALRCDPISGHVSLFWYQQALGQGPEFLTYFQNEAQLDKSGLPSDRFFAERPEGSVSTLKIQRTQQEDSAVYLCASSLTGYEKLFFGSGTQLSVL.

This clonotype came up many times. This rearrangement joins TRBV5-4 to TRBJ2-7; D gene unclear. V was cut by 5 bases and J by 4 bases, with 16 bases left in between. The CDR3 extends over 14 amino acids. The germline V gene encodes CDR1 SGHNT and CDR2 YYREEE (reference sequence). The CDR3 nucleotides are TGTGCCAGCAGAAAGGACCTCACACTGTACGAGCAGTACTTC. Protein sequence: CASRKDLTLYEQYF.

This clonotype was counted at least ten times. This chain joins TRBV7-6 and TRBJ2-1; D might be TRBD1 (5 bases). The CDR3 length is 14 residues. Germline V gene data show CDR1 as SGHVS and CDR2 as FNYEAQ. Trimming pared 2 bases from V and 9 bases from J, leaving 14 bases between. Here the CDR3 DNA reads TGTGCCAGCAGCTTATTTACAGGATTGAGTGAGCAGTTCTTC. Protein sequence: CASSLFTGLSEQFF.

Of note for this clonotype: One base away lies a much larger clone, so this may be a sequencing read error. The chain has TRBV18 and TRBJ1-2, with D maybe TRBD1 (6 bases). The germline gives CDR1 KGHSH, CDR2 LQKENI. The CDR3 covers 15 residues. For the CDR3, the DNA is TGTGCCAGCTCACCCGTATCGGGGGCGCGATATGTCTACACCTTC. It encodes CASSPVSGARYVYTF.

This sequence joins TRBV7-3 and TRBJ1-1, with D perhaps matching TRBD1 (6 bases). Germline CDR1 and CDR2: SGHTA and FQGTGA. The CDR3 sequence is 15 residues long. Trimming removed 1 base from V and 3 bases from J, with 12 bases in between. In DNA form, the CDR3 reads TGTGCCAGCAGCTTAAGAGGGGGGGAGGACACTGAAGCTTTCTTT. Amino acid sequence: CASSLRGGEDTEAFF.

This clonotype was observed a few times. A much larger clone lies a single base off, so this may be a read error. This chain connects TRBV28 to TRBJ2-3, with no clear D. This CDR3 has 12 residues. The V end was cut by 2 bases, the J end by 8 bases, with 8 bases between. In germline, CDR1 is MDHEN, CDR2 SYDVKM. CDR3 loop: CASSLNSGTQYF. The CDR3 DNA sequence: TGTGCCAGCAGTTTAAATAGTGGTACGCAGTATTTT.

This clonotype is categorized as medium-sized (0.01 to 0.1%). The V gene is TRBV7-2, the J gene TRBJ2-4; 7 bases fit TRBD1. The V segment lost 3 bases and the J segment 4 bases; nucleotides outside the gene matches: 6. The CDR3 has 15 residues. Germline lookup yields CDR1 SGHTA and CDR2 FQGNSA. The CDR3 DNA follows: TGTGCCAGCAGCTTCTATGGGACAGAAAAAAACATTCAGTACTTC. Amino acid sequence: CASSFYGTEKNIQYF.

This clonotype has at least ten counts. The CDR3 region is CASSLRAETYNEQFF. CDR3 DNA: TGTGCCAGCAGCTTAAGGGCGGAGACTTACAATGAGCAGTTCTTC. This chain links TRBV7-8 with TRBJ2-1; D not certain. Trimming pared 2 bases from V and 4 bases from J, leaving 12 bases between. Per germline, CDR1 SGHVS and CDR2 FQNEAQ. The CDR3 spans 15 residues.

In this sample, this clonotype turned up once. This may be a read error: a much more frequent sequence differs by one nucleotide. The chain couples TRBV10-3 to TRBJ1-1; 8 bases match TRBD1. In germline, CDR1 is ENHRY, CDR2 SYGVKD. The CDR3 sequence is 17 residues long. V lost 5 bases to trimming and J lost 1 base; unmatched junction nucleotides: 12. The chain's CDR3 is CAISTLRGQGENTEAFF. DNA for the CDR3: TGTGCCATCAGTACCCTCCGCGGACAGGGTGAGAACACTGAAGCTTTCTTT.

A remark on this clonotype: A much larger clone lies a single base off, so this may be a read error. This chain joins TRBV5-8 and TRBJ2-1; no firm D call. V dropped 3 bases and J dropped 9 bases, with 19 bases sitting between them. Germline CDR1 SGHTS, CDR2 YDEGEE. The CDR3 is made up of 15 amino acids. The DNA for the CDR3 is TGTGCCAGCAGCTCCTTAACAACCGAGCACAGTGAGCAGTTCTTC. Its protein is CASSSLTTEHSEQFF.